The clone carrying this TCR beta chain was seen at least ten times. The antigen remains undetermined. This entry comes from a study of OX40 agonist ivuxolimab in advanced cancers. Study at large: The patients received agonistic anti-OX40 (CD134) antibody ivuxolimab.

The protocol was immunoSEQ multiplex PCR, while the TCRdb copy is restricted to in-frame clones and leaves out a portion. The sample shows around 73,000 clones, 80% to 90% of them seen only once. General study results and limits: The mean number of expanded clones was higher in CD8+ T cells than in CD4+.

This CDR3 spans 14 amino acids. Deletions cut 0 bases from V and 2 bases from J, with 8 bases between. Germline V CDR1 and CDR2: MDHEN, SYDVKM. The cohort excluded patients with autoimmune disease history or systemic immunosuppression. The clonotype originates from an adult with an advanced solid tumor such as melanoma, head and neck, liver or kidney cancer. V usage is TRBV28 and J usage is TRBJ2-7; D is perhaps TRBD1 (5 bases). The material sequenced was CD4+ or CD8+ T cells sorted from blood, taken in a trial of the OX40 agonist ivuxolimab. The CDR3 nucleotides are TGTGCCAGCAGTTTATGGGACACCACCTACGAGCAGTACTTC. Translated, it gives CASSLWDTTYEQYF.